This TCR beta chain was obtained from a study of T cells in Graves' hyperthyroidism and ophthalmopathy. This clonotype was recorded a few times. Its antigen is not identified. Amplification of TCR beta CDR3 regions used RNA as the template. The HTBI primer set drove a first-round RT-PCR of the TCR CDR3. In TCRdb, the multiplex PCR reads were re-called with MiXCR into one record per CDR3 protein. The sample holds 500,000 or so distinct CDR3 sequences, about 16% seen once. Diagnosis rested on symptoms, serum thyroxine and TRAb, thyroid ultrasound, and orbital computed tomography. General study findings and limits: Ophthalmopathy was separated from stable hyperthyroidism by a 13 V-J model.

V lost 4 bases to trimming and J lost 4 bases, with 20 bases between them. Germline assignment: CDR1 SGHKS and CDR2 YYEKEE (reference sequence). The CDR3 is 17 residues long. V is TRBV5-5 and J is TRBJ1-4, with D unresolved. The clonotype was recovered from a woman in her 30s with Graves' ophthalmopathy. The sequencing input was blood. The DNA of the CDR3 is TGTGCCAGCAGCCCCGAATTGTTGACGGTTTATAATGAAAAACTGTTTTTT. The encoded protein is CASSPELLTVYNEKLFF.